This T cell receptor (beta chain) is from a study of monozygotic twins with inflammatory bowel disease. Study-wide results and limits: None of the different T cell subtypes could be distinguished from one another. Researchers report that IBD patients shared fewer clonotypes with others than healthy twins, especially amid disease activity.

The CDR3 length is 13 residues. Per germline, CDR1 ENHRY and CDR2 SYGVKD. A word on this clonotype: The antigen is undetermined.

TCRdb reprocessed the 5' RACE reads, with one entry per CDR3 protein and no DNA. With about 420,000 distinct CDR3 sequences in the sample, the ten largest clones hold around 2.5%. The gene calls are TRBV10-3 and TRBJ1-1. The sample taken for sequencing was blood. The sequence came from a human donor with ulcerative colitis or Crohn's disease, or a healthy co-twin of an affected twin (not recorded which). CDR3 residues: CAINDGMNTEAFF.